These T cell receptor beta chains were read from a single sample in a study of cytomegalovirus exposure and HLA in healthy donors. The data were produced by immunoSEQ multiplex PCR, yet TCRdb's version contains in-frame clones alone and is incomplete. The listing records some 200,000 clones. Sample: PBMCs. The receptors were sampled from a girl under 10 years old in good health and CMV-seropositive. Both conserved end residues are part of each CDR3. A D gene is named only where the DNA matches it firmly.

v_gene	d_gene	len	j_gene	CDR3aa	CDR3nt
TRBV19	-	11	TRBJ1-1	CASRGLSGAFF	TGTGCCAGTAGGGGGCTTTCGGGAGCTTTCTTT
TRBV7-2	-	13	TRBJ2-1	CASSLGQNNEQFF	TGTGCCAGCAGCTTAGGACAGAACAATGAGCAGTTCTTC
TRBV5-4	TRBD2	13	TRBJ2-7	CTSSLAGGYEQYF	TGTACCAGCAGCTTAGCGGGAGGGTACGAGCAGTACTTC
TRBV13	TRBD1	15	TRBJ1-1	CASSPEGTGASEAFF	TGTGCCAGCAGCCCCGAAGGGACAGGGGCCTCTGAAGCTTTCTTT
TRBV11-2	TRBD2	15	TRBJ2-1	CASSFLTSGNNEQFF	TGTGCCAGCAGCTTTTTGACTAGCGGGAACAATGAGCAGTTCTTC
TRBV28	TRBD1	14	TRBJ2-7	CASLGTGYGYEQYF	TGTGCCAGTTTAGGGACAGGATATGGCTACGAGCAGTACTTC
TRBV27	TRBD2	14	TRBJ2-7	CASPSGSFSYEQYF	TGTGCCAGCCCTAGCGGGAGTTTTTCCTACGAGCAGTACTTC
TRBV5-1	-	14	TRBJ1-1	CASAHGRRETEAFF	TGCGCCAGTGCCCACGGGAGAAGGGAGACTGAAGCTTTCTTT
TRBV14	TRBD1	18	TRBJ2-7	CASSRNGQGMMIPYEQYF	TGTGCCAGCAGCCGGAATGGACAGGGAATGATGATTCCCTACGAGCAGTACTTC
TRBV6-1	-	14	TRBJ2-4	CASVPVLAKNIQYF	TGTGCCAGCGTCCCAGTCCTAGCCAAAAACATTCAGTACTTC
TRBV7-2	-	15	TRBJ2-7	CASSSRENQFYEQYF	TGTGCCAGCAGCTCCCGGGAGAATCAGTTCTACGAGCAGTACTTC
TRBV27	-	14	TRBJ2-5	CASSSSGEEETQYF	TGTGCCAGCAGTTCGTCGGGGGAGGAAGAGACCCAGTACTTC
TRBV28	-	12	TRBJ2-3	CASRTIVDTQYF	TGTGCCAGCAGGACTATTGTAGATACGCAGTATTTT
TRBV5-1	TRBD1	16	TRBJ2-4	CASSLGQGETKNIQYF	TGCGCCAGCAGCTTGGGACAGGGAGAAACCAAAAACATTCAGTACTTC
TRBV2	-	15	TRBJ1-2	CASSSSGLPSYGYTF	TGTGCCAGCAGTTCCTCGGGACTGCCCTCCTATGGCTACACCTTC
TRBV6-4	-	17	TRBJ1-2	CARTRRGPPEPNYGYTF	TGTGCCAGGACCAGGCGGGGGCCGCCGGAACCTAACTATGGCTACACCTTC
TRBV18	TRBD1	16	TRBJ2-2	CASSPNEGQGSGELFF	TGTGCCAGCTCACCGAACGAGGGACAGGGGTCCGGGGAGCTGTTTTTT
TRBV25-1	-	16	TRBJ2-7	CASSAPTGGVVYEQYF	TGTGCCAGCAGTGCCCCCACAGGGGGGGTAGTCTACGAGCAGTACTTC
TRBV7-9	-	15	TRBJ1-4	CASSYFLATNEKLFF	TGTGCCAGCAGCTATTTCCTTGCAACTAATGAAAAACTGTTTTTT
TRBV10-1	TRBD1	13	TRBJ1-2	CASSSGQRYGYTF	TGCGCCAGCAGCTCGGGACAGCGCTATGGCTACACCTTC
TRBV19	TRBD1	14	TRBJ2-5	CASSGTGGQETQYF	TGTGCCAGTAGCGGAACAGGGGGCCAAGAGACCCAGTACTTC
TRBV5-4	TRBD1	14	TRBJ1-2	CASSLRTGTYGYTF	TGTGCCAGCAGCTTGCGGACAGGAACCTATGGCTACACCTTC
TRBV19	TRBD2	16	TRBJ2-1	CASSGLAGVGGNEQFF	TGTGCCAGTTCGGGACTAGCGGGTGTGGGGGGGAATGAGCAGTTCTTC
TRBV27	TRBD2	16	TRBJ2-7	CASSLGLAGPSYEQYF	TGTGCCAGCAGTTTAGGACTAGCGGGCCCCTCCTACGAACAGTACTTC
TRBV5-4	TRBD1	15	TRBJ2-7	CASSWTGAPGYEQYF	TGTGCCAGCAGCTGGACAGGGGCTCCAGGCTACGAGCAGTACTTC
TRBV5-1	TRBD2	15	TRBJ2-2	CASSPGLAGPGELFF	TGCGCCAGCAGCCCGGGACTAGCGGGTCCCGGGGAGCTGTTTTTT
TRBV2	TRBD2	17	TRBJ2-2	CASSDRGGRLNTGELFF	TGTGCCAGCAGTGATAGAGGCGGGAGGCTTAACACCGGGGAGCTGTTTTTT
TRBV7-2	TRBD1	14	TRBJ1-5	CASSLDRVNQPQHF	TGTGCCAGCAGCCTGGACAGGGTCAATCAGCCCCAGCATTTT
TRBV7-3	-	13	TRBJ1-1	CTSSRAGAGEAFF	TGTACCAGCAGCCGAGCGGGAGCCGGGGAAGCTTTCTTT